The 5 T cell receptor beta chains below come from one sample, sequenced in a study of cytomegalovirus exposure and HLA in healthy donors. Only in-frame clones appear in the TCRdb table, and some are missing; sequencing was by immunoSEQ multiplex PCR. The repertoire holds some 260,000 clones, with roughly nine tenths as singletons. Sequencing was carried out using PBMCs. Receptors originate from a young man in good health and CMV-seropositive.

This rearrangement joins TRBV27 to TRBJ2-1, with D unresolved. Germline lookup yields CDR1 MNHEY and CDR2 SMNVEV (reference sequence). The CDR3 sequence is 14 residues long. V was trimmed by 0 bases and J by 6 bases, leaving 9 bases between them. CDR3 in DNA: TGTGCCAGCAGTTTATCCCACTTAATCAATGAGCAGTTCTTC. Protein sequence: CASSLSHLINEQFF.

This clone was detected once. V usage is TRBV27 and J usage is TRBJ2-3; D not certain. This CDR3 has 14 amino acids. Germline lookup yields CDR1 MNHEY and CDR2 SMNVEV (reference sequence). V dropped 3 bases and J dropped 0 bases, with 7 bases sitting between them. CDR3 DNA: TGTGCCAGCAGTTTTACTCGCAGCACAGATACGCAGTATTTT. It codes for CASSFTRSTDTQYF.

CDR3 residues: CASSLSTYNEQFF. As DNA, the CDR3 is TGTGCCAGCAGTTTATCGACGTACAATGAGCAGTTCTTC. The rearrangement joins TRBV27 to TRBJ2-1; no reliable D call. In germline, CDR1 is MNHEY, CDR2 SMNVEV (reference sequence). With 0 bases removed from V and 4 bases from J, the gap between germline ends came to 4 bases. The CDR3 covers 13 residues.

CDR3 coding DNA: TGTGCCAGCAGGAGAGGACAGGGGTCTTTTGGCTACACCTTC. It encodes CASRRGQGSFGYTF. The chain uses TRBV6-5 and TRBJ1-2; 9 bases map to TRBD1. Germline V gives CDR1 MNHEY, CDR2 SVGAGI. The CDR3 runs 14 residues. V dropped 6 bases and J dropped 7; count of bases not matched to a gene: 9.

CDR3 DNA: TGTGCCATCAGGTGGACTAGCGGTGACAATGAGCAGTTCTTC. It translates to CAIRWTSGDNEQFF. The chain employs TRBV10-3 and TRBJ2-1; 10 positions match TRBD2. This CDR3 is 14 amino acids long. Unmatched junction bases numbered 4, after V lost 6 bases and J lost 5 bases. Germline V gene lookup returns CDR1 ENHRY and CDR2 SYGVKD.